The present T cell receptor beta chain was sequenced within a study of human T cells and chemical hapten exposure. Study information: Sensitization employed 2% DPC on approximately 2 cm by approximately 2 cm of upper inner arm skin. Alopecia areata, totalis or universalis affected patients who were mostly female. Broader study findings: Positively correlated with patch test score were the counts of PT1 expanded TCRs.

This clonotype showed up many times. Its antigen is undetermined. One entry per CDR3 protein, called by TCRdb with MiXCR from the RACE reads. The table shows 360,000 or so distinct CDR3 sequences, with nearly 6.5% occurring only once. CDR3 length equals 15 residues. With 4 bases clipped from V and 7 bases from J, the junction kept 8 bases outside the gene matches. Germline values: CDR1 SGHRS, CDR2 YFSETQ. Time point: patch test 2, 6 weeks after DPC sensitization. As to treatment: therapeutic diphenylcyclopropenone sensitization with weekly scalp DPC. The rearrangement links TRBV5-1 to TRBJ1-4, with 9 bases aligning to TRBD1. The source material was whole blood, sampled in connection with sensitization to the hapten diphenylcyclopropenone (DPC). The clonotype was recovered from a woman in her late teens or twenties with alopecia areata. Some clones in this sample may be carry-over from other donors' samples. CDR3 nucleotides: TGCGCCAGCAGCGTTACAGGGGGCTTGGGTGAAAAACTGTTTTTT. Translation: CASSVTGGLGEKLFF.